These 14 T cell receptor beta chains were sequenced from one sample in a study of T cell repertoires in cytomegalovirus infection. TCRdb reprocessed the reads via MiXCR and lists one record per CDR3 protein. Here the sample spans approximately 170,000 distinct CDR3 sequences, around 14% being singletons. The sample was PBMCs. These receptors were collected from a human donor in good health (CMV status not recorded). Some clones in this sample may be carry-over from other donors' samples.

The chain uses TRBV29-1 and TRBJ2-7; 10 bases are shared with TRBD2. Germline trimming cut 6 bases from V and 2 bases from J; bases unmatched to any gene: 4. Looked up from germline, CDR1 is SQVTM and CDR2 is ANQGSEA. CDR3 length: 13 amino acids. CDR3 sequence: CSVRTSGTYEQYF. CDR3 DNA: TGCAGCGTCCGGACTAGCGGCACCTACGAGCAGTACTTC.

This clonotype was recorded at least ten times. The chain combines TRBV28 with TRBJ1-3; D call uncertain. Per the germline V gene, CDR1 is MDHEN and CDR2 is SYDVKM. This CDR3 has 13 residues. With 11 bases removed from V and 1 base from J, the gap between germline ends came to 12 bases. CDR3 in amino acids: CAGGAESGNTIYF. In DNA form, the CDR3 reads TGTGCCGGAGGAGCGGAGTCTGGAAACACCATATATTTT.

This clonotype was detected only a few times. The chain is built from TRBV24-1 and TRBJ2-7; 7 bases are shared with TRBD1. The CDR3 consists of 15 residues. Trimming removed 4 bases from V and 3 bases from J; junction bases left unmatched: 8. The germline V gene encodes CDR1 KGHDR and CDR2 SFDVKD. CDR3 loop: CATSDARTGDYEQYF. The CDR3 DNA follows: TGTGCCACCAGTGACGCCCGGACAGGCGACTACGAGCAGTACTTC.

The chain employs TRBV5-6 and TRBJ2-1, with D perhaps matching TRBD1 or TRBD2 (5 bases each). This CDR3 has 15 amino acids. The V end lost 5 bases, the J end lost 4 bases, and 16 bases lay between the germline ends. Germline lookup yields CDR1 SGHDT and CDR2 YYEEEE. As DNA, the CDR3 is TGTGCCAGCAGATCCCAGGGTGGAGGATACAATGAGCAGTTCTTC. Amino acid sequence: CASRSQGGGYNEQFF.

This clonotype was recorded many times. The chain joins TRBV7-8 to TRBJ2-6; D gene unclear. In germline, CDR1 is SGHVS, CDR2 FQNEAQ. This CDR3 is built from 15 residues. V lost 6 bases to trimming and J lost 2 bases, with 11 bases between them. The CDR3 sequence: CASRDPRAGANVLTF. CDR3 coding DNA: TGTGCCAGCAGGGACCCCCGGGCTGGGGCCAACGTCCTGACTTTC. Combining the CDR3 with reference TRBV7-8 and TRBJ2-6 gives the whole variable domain GAGVSQSPRYKVAKRGQDVALRCDPISGHVSLFWYQQALGQGPEFLTYFQNEAQLDKSGLPSDRFFAERPEGSVSTLKIQRTQQEDSAVYLCASRDPRAGANVLTFGAGSRLTVL.

This CDR3 reads CASSFDIGSGNTIYF. The CDR3 nucleotides read TGTGCCAGCAGCTTCGACATCGGGTCTGGAAACACCATATATTTT. V gene TRBV11-2 combines with J gene TRBJ1-3; D not resolved. CDR1 and CDR2 (germline): SGHAT, FQNNGV. Trimming took 3 bases from V and 1 from J, leaving 10 bases between them. The CDR3 sequence is 15 residues long.

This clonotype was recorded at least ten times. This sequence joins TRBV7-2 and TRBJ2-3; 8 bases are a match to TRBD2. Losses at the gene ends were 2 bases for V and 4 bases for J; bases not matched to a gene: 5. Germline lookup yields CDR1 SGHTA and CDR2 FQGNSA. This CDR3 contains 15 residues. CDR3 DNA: TGTGCCAGCAGCTTAAGAGCGGGAGTGGCAGATACGCAGTATTTT. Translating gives CASSLRAGVADTQYF.

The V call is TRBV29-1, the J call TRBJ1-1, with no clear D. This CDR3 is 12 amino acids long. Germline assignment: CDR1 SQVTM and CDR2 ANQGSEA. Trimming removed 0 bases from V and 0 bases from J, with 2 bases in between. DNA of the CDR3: TGCAGCGTTGAAGAGATGAACACTGAAGCTTTCTTT. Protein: CSVEEMNTEAFF.

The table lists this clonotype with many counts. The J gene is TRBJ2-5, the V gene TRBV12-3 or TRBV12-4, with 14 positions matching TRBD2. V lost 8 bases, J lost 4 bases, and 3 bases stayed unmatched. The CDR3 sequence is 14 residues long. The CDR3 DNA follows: TGTGCCAGCGGGACTAGCGGGGGAGGAGAGACCCAGTACTTC. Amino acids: CASGTSGGGETQYF.

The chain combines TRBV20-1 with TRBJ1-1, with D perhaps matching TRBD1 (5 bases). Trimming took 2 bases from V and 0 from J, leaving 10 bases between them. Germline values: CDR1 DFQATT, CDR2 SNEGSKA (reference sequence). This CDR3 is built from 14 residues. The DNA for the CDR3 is TGCAGTGCTAGACCCGGGACTATGAACACTGAAGCTTTCTTT. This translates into CSARPGTMNTEAFF.

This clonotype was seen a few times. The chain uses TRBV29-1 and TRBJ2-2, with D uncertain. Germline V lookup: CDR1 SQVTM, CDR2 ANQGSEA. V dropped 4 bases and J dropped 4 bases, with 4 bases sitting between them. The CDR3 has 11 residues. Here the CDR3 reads CSVGFTGELFF. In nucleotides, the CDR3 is TGCAGCGTTGGGTTCACCGGGGAGCTGTTTTTT.

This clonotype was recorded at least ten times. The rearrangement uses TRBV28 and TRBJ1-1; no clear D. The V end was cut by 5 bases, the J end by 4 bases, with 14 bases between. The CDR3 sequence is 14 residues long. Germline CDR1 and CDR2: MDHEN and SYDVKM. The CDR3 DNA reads TGTGCCAGCAGTCCTAATCTAAGGCTCACTGAAGCTTTCTTT. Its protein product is CASSPNLRLTEAFF. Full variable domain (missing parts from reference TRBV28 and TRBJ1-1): DVKVTQSSRYLVKRTGEKVFLECVQDMDHENMFWYRQDPGLGLRLIYFSYDVKMKEKGDIPEGYSVSREKKERFSLILESASTNQTSMYLCASSPNLRLTEAFFGQGTRLTVV.

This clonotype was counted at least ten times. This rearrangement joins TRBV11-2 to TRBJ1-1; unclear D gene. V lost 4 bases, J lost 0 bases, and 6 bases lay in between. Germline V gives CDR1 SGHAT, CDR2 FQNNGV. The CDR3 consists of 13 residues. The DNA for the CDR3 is TGTGCCAGCAGCTCCCACATGAACACTGAAGCTTTCTTT. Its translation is CASSSHMNTEAFF.

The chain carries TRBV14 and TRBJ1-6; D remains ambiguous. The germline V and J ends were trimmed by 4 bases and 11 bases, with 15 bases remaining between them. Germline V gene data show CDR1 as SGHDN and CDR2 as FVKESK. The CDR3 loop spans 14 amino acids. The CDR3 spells CASSLNIERTPLHF. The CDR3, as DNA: TGTGCCAGCAGCCTAAACATCGAGCGGACACCCCTCCACTTT.